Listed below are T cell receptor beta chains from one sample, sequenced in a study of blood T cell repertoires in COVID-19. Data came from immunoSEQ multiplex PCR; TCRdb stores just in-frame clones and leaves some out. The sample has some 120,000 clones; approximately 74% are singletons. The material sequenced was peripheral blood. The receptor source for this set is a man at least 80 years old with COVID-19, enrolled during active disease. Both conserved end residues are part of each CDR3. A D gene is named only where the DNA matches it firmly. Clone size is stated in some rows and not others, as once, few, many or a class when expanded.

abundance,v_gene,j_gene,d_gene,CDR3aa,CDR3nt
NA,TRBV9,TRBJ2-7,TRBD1,CASSAWEDRAHEQYF,TGTGCCAGCAGCGCCTGGGAGGACAGGGCCCACGAGCAGTACTTC
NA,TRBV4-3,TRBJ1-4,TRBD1,CASSQDLWREGADEKLFF,TGCGCCAGCAGCCAAGATCTGTGGCGGGAGGGGGCGGATGAAAAACTGTTTTTT
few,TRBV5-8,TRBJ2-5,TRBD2,CASSRYRTSGNPLQETQYF,TGTGCCAGCAGCCGCTATCGGACTAGCGGTAACCCCCTGCAAGAGACCCAGTACTTC
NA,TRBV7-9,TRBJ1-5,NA,CASSLNSGNQPQHF,TGTGCCAGCAGCTTAAACAGTGGCAATCAGCCCCAGCATTTT
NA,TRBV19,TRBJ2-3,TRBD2,CASSETLAGYTDTQYF,TGTGCCAGTAGTGAGACCCTAGCGGGTTACACAGATACGCAGTATTTT
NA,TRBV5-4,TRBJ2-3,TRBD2,CASSLEAGGPNTQYF,TGTGCCAGCAGCTTGGAAGCGGGAGGGCCGAATACGCAGTATTTT
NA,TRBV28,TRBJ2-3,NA,CASTTGGRDTQYF,TGTGCCAGCACAACCGGGGGTAGGGATACGCAGTATTTT
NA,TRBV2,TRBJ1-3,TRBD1,CASLRTGDPGNTIYF,TGTGCCAGCCTTAGGACAGGGGACCCTGGAAACACCATATATTTT
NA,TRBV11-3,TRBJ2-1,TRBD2,CASSSQRESRYNEQFF,TGTGCCAGCAGCTCGCAGCGGGAGTCTCGCTACAATGAGCAGTTCTTC
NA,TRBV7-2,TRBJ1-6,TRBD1,CASSYGTARGDSPLHF,TGTGCCAGCAGCTACGGGACAGCAAGAGGAGATTCACCCCTCCACTTT
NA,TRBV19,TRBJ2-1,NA,CASSNPTRTKSYNEQFF,TGTGCCAGTAGTAACCCGACTAGGACAAAGTCCTACAATGAGCAGTTCTTC
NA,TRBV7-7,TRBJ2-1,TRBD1,CASSDARGYEQFF,TGTGCTAGCAGTGATGCCAGGGGGTATGAGCAGTTCTTC
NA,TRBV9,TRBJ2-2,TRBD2,CASSVGSGRLYTGELFF,TGTGCCAGCAGCGTAGGGAGCGGGAGGTTGTACACCGGGGAGCTGTTTTTT
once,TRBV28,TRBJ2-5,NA,CASSPLATQETQYF,TGTGCCAGCAGTCCTTTAGCGACCCAAGAGACCCAGTACTTC
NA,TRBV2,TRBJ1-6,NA,CASSEGQMNSPLHF,TGTGCCAGCAGTGAAGGACAGATGAATTCACCCCTCCACTTT
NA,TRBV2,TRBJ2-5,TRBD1,CASSRDRGLEETQYF,TGTGCCAGCAGTCGGGACAGGGGGCTTGAGGAGACCCAGTACTTC
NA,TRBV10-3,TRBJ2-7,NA,CAISLGELSYEQYF,TGTGCCATCAGTCTTGGGGAGCTCTCCTACGAGCAGTACTTC
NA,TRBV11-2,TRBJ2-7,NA,CASSSLVYEQYF,TGTGCCAGCAGCTCACTAGTCTACGAGCAGTACTTC
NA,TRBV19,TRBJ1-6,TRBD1,CASRSRDRGNSPLHF,TGTGCCAGTCGATCCCGGGACAGGGGTAATTCACCCCTCCACTTT
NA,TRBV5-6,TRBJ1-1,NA,CATTWQANTEAFF,TGTGCCACAACATGGCAGGCGAACACTGAAGCTTTCTTT
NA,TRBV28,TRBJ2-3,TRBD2,CASSLVTSGRGDTQYF,TGTGCCAGCAGTTTGGTGACTAGCGGGAGAGGAGATACGCAGTATTTT
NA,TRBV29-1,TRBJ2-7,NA,CSVGARDSEQYF,TGCAGCGTTGGGGCCCGTGACAGCGAGCAGTACTTC
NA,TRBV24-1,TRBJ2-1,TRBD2,CATSAGGPGEQFF,TGTGCCACCAGTGCGGGAGGGCCGGGGGAGCAGTTCTTC
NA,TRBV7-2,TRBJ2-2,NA,CASSLVRESGELFF,TGTGCCAGCAGCTTAGTGAGGGAATCCGGGGAGCTGTTTTTT
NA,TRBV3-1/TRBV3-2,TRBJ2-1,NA,CASSLQGREPYFEQFF,TGTGCCAGCAGCCTACAAGGGCGGGAACCTTATTTTGAGCAGTTCTTC
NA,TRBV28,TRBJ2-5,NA,CASTRPWEYQETQYF,TGTGCCAGCACCCGACCGTGGGAGTACCAAGAGACCCAGTACTTC
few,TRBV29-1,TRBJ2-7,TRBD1,CSVHTGASYEQYF,TGCAGCGTTCATACAGGGGCCTCCTACGAGCAGTACTTC
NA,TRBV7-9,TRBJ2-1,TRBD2,CASSSASGRASGYNEQFF,TGTGCCAGCAGCTCGGCTAGCGGGAGGGCCTCGGGATACAATGAGCAGTTCTTC
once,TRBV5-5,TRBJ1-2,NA,CASSLRGAGADDYGYTF,TGTGCCAGCAGCTTGAGAGGAGCAGGGGCGGATGACTATGGCTACACCTTC
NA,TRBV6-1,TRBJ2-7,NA,CASSEAVWEGAYEQYF,TGTGCCAGCAGTGAAGCGGTTTGGGAGGGGGCCTACGAGCAGTACTTC
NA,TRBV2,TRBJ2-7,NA,CASVGEGSYEQYF,TGTGCCAGCGTCGGGGAAGGTTCCTACGAGCAGTACTTC
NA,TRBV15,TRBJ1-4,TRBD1,CATRGQGNDEKLFF,TGTGCCACCAGGGGACAGGGGAATGATGAAAAACTGTTTTTT
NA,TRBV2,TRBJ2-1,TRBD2,CASSTSGGYNEQFF,TGTGCCAGCAGTACTAGCGGAGGCTACAATGAGCAGTTCTTC
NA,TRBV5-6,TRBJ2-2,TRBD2,CASSLASTGGNTGELFF,TGTGCCAGCAGCTTGGCGTCAACGGGAGGGAACACCGGGGAGCTGTTTTTT
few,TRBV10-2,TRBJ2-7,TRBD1,CASSEPGQGAEEQYF,TGCGCCAGCAGTGAGCCGGGACAGGGGGCTGAAGAGCAGTACTTC
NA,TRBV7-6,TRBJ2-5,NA,CASSPSEGEQTQYF,TGTGCCAGCAGCCCGTCGGAAGGGGAACAGACCCAGTACTTC
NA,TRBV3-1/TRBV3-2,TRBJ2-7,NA,CASSQEWNGLGGGHEQYF,TGTGCCAGCAGCCAAGAGTGGAATGGACTGGGCGGAGGTCACGAGCAGTACTTC
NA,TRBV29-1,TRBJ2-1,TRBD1,CSVDRVVGEQFF,TGCAGCGTGGACAGGGTCGTTGGTGAGCAGTTCTTC
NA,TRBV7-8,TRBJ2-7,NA,CASSLSYSYILSSYEQYF,TGTGCCAGCAGCTTATCCTACTCCTATATTTTGAGCTCCTACGAGCAGTACTTC